These 31 T cell receptor beta chains originate from one sample sequenced in a study of blood T cell repertoires in COVID-19. The protocol was immunoSEQ multiplex PCR, while the TCRdb copy is restricted to in-frame clones and leaves out a portion. The top ten clones hold under 2% of a sample with 250,000 to 350,000 clones, more than 75% of them seen once. Material for sequencing was peripheral blood. These receptors were obtained from a woman aged 45-59 years with acute or convalescent COVID-19.

J is TRBJ1-5 and V is TRBV7-2; 9 nucleotides agree with TRBD1. J gave up 6 bases and V 2 bases, and 5 bases lay outside the gene matches. The germline V gene encodes CDR1 SGHTA and CDR2 FQGNSA. The CDR3 loop spans 15 amino acids. The CDR3 DNA sequence: TGTGCCAGCAGCTTATCACAGGGGGCGATTCAGCCCCAGCATTTT. Residues: CASSLSQGAIQPQHF.

The chain carries TRBV19 and TRBJ2-1; 7 positions match TRBD2. Germline V CDR1 and CDR2: LNHDA, SQIVND (reference sequence). This CDR3 is 14 amino acids long. Unmatched junction bases numbered 8, after V lost 4 bases and J lost 8 bases. The CDR3: CASSTFSGWYEQFF. The CDR3 nucleotides read TGTGCCAGTAGTACATTTAGCGGGTGGTATGAGCAGTTCTTC. The whole variable domain, filled in from reference TRBV19 and TRBJ2-1, reads DGGITQSPKYLFRKEGQNVTLSCEQNLNHDAMYWYRQDPGQGLRLIYYSQIVNDFQKGDIAEGYSVSREKKESFPLTVTSAQKNPTAFYLCASSTFSGWYEQFFGPGTRLTVL.

The chain combines TRBV5-1 with TRBJ1-4, with a possible D match to TRBD1 (5 bases). This CDR3 region has 15 residues. Germline-derived CDR1 and CDR2 are SGHRS and YFSETQ. The V and J ends lost 1 base and 7 bases respectively, with 14 bases between them. CDR3 coding DNA: TGCGCCAGCAGCTTGCTTCCCGGACAAGGTGAAAAACTGTTTTTT. Encoded protein: CASSLLPGQGEKLFF.

The V call is TRBV27, the J call TRBJ1-5; possibly TRBD1 for D (6 bases). The CDR3 consists of 16 residues. The V gene's germline CDR1 is MNHEY and CDR2 SMNVEV (reference sequence). V lost 5 bases and J 0 bases, leaving 14 bases between the germline ends. The CDR3 is CASSPKTGSSNQPQHF. CDR3 coding DNA: TGTGCCAGCAGTCCAAAGACAGGCTCTAGCAATCAGCCCCAGCATTTT.

This rearrangement joins TRBV6-5 to TRBJ1-2, with 11 bases aligning to TRBD1. Trimming cost V 7 bases and J 8 bases; bases outside gene matches: 12. Germline loops: CDR1 MNHEY, CDR2 SVGAGI. The CDR3 extends over 15 amino acids. CDR3 nucleotides: TGTGCCAGCAACCCCGCCGGGACAGGGGGTGGCGGCTACACCTTC. It is translated as CASNPAGTGGGGYTF.

V usage is TRBV9 and J usage is TRBJ2-2, with TRBD2 identical over 7 bases. The CDR3 has 17 amino acids. The germline gives CDR1 SGDLS, CDR2 YYNGEE. V was pared by 0 bases and J by 2 bases, with 7 bases of the junction left unmatched. The CDR3 sequence: CASSVVGLAANTGELFF. CDR3 in DNA: TGTGCCAGCAGCGTAGTCGGTCTAGCGGCCAACACCGGGGAGCTGTTTTTT.

This CDR3 reads CASSYSNQAMNTEAFF. Written as DNA, the CDR3 is TGTGCCAGCAGTTACTCGAATCAGGCAATGAACACTGAAGCTTTCTTT. This rearrangement joins TRBV6-2 or TRBV6-3 to TRBJ1-1; D gene ambiguous. V was trimmed by 0 bases and J by 0 bases, leaving 11 bases between them. The CDR3 totals 16 residues. CDR1 is MNHEY, CDR2 SVGEGT, per germline.

This clone is a singleton in its sample. The chain uses TRBV27 and TRBJ1-4; 11 nucleotides align to TRBD1. The CDR3 loop spans 16 amino acids. Germline trimming cut 5 bases from V and 10 bases from J; bases unmatched to any gene: 12. CDR1 and CDR2 (germline): MNHEY, SMNVEV (reference sequence). DNA for the CDR3: TGTGCCAGCAGTAGCGGACAGGGGGCGCGACGGGGAAAACTGTTTTTT. This encodes CASSSGQGARRGKLFF.

The chain employs TRBV27 and TRBJ2-4; 9 nucleotides match TRBD1. Trimming cost V 2 bases and J 9 bases; bases outside gene matches: 2. The CDR3 runs to 13 residues. CDR1 and CDR2 from the germline V gene are MNHEY and SMNVEV (reference sequence). CDR3 in amino acids: CASSLGTGSIQYF. The CDR3 region has the DNA TGTGCCAGCAGTTTAGGGACAGGGAGCATTCAGTACTTC.

CDR3 region: CASSRTGGFGNTIYF. The CDR3 bases are TGTGCCAGCAGCCGGACAGGGGGCTTTGGAAACACCATATATTTT. The gene calls are TRBV27 and TRBJ1-3; 11 nucleotides match TRBD1. The V segment lost 6 bases and the J segment 3 bases; nucleotides outside the gene matches: 4. Germline values: CDR1 MNHEY, CDR2 SMNVEV (reference sequence). The CDR3 is 15 amino acids.

The chain is built from TRBV5-1 and TRBJ2-7; 7 bases fit TRBD1. V gave up 4 bases and J gave up 3 bases; unmatched junction bases: 7. CDR1 and CDR2 (germline): SGHRS, YFSETQ. The CDR3 loop spans 14 amino acids. CDR3 amino acids: CASSASGTVYEQYF. Here the CDR3 DNA reads TGCGCCAGCAGCGCCTCCGGGACAGTCTACGAGCAGTACTTC.

This chain connects TRBV5-1 to TRBJ2-7; possibly TRBD2 for D (7 bases). V lost 4 bases and J lost 5, with 19 bases in between. Per the germline V gene, CDR1 is SGHRS and CDR2 is YFSETQ. This CDR3 has 15 residues. The CDR3 sequence is CASSPTGGRSDEQYF. CDR3 DNA sequence: TGCGCCAGCAGCCCCACCGGGGGGCGTAGCGACGAGCAGTACTTC.

CDR3 sequence reads: CASRPWGGTGQLNSPLHF. For the CDR3, the DNA is TGCGCCAGCCGTCCATGGGGTGGGACAGGGCAACTGAATTCACCCCTCCACTTT. J is TRBJ1-6 and V is TRBV10-2; 9 bases are a match to TRBD1. The CDR3 consists of 18 residues. The V gene's germline CDR1 is WSHSY and CDR2 SAAADI. J was trimmed by 7 bases and V by 8 bases; bases with no gene match: 18.

This clone is categorized as medium-sized. The genes are TRBV4-1 and TRBJ2-7; possibly TRBD2 for D (6 bases). V was trimmed by 1 base and J by 2 bases, leaving 27 bases between them. The CDR3 loop spans 20 amino acids. Looked up from germline, CDR1 is MGHRA and CDR2 is YSYEKL. Written as DNA, the CDR3 is TGCGCCAGCAGCCAAGCCGCCGCCGGGGGTCTCGGGGAGAGAACCTACGAGCAGTACTTC. Its translation is CASSQAAAGGLGERTYEQYF.

This clone has only a few counts. The chain recombines TRBV5-1 with TRBJ1-5, with 7 bases matching TRBD1. With 2 bases clipped from V and 1 base from J, the junction kept 3 bases outside the gene matches. CDR1 is SGHRS, CDR2 YFSETQ, per germline. CDR3 size: 15 residues. CDR3 sequence reads: CASSLGQASNQPQHF. The CDR3, as DNA: TGCGCCAGCAGCTTAGGACAGGCAAGCAATCAGCCCCAGCATTTT.

The V gene is TRBV4-2, the J gene TRBJ2-2; 7 bases line up with TRBD2. The CDR3 consists of 16 residues. V was pared by 2 bases and J by 2 bases, with 5 bases of the junction left unmatched. Germline V gives CDR1 LGHNA, CDR2 YNFKEQ. As DNA, the CDR3 is TGTGCCAGCAGCCAATCGCTAGCGGTAAACACCGGGGAGCTGTTTTTT. This gives the protein CASSQSLAVNTGELFF.

This clone was counted once. The chain recombines TRBV10-2 with TRBJ2-7; TRBD2 aligns across 7 bases. CDR3 size: 15 residues. The germline CDR1 and CDR2 sequences are WSHSY and SAAADI. The junction had 7 bases not matched to a gene; V was cut back by 0 bases and J by 5 bases. The CDR3 DNA follows: TGCGCCAGCAGTGAGTCGTGGGGGAGGGTTAACGAGCAGTACTTC. It is translated as CASSESWGRVNEQYF.

The V call is TRBV7-2, the J call TRBJ2-7, with 7 bases matching TRBD2. The trim removed 7 bases at V and 6 bases at J, leaving 12 bases unmatched. This CDR3 has 14 amino acids. The V gene's germline CDR1 is SGHTA and CDR2 FQGNSA. CDR3 protein: CASKIGLAESEQYF. The CDR3 DNA follows: TGTGCCAGCAAGATAGGGCTAGCGGAAAGCGAGCAGTACTTC. The entire variable domain, with the rest obtained from reference TRBV7-2 and TRBJ2-7, is as follows: GAGVSQSPSNKVTEKGKDVELRCDPISGHTALYWYRQSLGQGLEFLIYFQGNSAPDKSGLPSDRFSAERTGGSVSTLTIQRTQQEDSAVYLCASKIGLAESEQYFGPGTRLTVT.

This clone was observed once. Other DNA sequences in this specimen translate into the identical CDR3. The J gene is TRBJ2-7, the V gene TRBV6-5; 8 bases align to TRBD1. CDR3 size: 13 residues. Germline values: CDR1 MNHEY, CDR2 SVGAGI. The junction had 1 base not matched to a gene; V was cut back by 5 bases and J by 1 base. The CDR3 sequence is CASSRTGSYEQYF. In DNA, the CDR3 is TGTGCCAGCAGTAGGACAGGGTCCTACGAGCAGTACTTC.

The V call is TRBV28, the J call TRBJ2-7, with a weak D call TRBD1 (5 bases). Deletions cut 5 bases from V and 2 bases from J, with 7 bases between. This CDR3 has 12 residues. CDR1 MDHEN and CDR2 SYDVKM come from the germline V gene. As DNA, the CDR3 is TGTGCCAGCAGTCGACAGACCTACGAGCAGTACTTC. Protein product: CASSRQTYEQYF.

The CDR3 coding sequence is TGTGCCATCAGTATAGGGACTAGCGGGAGTTTTGATACGCAGTATTTT. Its translation: CAISIGTSGSFDTQYF. The V gene is TRBV10-3, the J gene TRBJ2-3, with 14 positions matching TRBD2. Trimming took 5 bases from V and 6 from J; bases not matched to a gene: 7. The germline CDR1 and CDR2 sequences are ENHRY and SYGVKD. CDR3 length: 16 amino acids.

The chain uses TRBV28 and TRBJ1-5; weak D call: TRBD1 (5 bases). Germline CDR1 reads MDHEN; CDR2 reads SYDVKM. V dropped 1 base and J dropped 3 bases, with 13 bases sitting between them. The CDR3 has 16 amino acids. DNA for the CDR3: TGTGCCAGCAGTTTATTTTGGGGGGGGTTCAATCAGCCCCAGCATTTT. Translated, it gives CASSLFWGGFNQPQHF.

The chain joins TRBV6-6 to TRBJ1-1; D ambiguous. CDR3 length: 11 residues. The germline gives CDR1 MNHNY, CDR2 SVGAGI (reference sequence). V was shortened by 8 bases and J by 1 base, with 5 bases between the two germline ends. The CDR3 bases are TGTGCCAGCCGAGGGAACACTGAAGCTTTCTTT. Its translation is CASRGNTEAFF.

The rearrangement joins TRBV4-1 to TRBJ2-1; 7 nucleotides match TRBD2. This CDR3 is built from 19 residues. CDR1 MGHRA and CDR2 YSYEKL come from the germline V gene. The J segment lost 2 bases and the V segment lost 3 bases, leaving 16 bases of the junction unmatched. The CDR3 is CASSQAGRHFTTTYNEQFF. The CDR3 DNA reads TGCGCCAGCAGCCAGGCCGGGAGGCACTTCACTACGACCTACAATGAGCAGTTCTTC.

CDR3 protein: CSVVQAGGYTF. CDR3 nucleotides: TGCAGCGTAGTACAGGCTGGTGGCTACACCTTC. V usage is TRBV29-1 and J usage is TRBJ1-2; tentative D call: TRBD1 (5 bases). This CDR3 region has 11 residues. Trimming cost V 6 bases and J 7 bases, with 12 bases left between them. Germline V gene lookup returns CDR1 SQVTM and CDR2 ANQGSEA. Full variable domain (rest looked up from reference TRBV29-1 and TRBJ1-2): SAVISQKPSRDICQRGTSLTIQCQVDSQVTMMFWYRQQPGQSLTLIATANQGSEATYESGFVIDKFPISRPNLTFSTLTVSNMSPEDSSIYLCSVVQAGGYTFGSGTRLTVV.

This clone was seen a few times. This chain links TRBV19 with TRBJ2-5; 8 nucleotides line up with TRBD1. Losses at the gene ends were 5 bases for V and 2 bases for J; bases not matched to a gene: 4. This CDR3 has 14 residues. CDR1 is LNHDA and CDR2 is SQIVND in the germline V gene (reference sequence). CDR3 sequence: CASSLNRGQETQYF. CDR3 coding DNA: TGTGCCAGTAGTCTCAACAGGGGGCAAGAGACCCAGTACTTC.

The chain carries TRBV19 and TRBJ2-3; D ambiguous. The CDR3 runs 14 residues. V was trimmed by 3 bases and J by 8 bases, leaving 15 bases between them. Germline V gives CDR1 LNHDA, CDR2 SQIVND (reference sequence). The CDR3 DNA sequence: TGTGCCAGTAGTATCCTCCTTCCAGCAGGTACGCAGTATTTT. Translating it yields CASSILLPAGTQYF.

V is TRBV6-5 and J is TRBJ2-7, with 11 bases matching TRBD1. The CDR3 sequence is 15 residues long. V dropped 4 bases and J dropped 3; count of bases not matched to a gene: 5. Germline CDR1 and CDR2: MNHEY and SVGAGI. This CDR3 reads CASSSGTGGNYEQYF. Here the CDR3 DNA reads TGTGCCAGCAGTTCGGGGACAGGGGGGAACTACGAGCAGTACTTC.

The chain is built from TRBV9 and TRBJ2-2; TRBD1 aligns across 8 bases. Trimming cost V 3 bases and J 7 bases; bases outside gene matches: 8. CDR3 length equals 15 residues. Germline V gene data show CDR1 as SGDLS and CDR2 as YYNGEE. The CDR3 DNA reads TGTGCCAGCAGCGACCAGGGGGCGCCGGGCGGGGAGCTGTTTTTT. Translated: CASSDQGAPGGELFF.

The gene calls are TRBV2 and TRBJ1-1, with 7 bases lining up with TRBD1. V lost 7 bases and J lost 0; bases outside the gene matches: 2. The CDR3 runs to 13 residues. Germline CDR1 and CDR2: SNHLY and FYNNEI. This CDR3 reads CASNGQVNTEAFF. The CDR3, as DNA: TGTGCCAGCAACGGACAGGTGAACACTGAAGCTTTCTTT.

The CDR3 nucleotides read TGTGCCAGCTCACCACGCCGGGACTACAATGAGCAGTTCTTC. It yields the protein CASSPRRDYNEQFF. This chain connects TRBV18 to TRBJ2-1, with D perhaps matching TRBD2 (5 bases). V was trimmed by 1 base and J by 3 bases, leaving 7 bases between them. Germline-derived CDR1 and CDR2 are KGHSH and LQKENI. CDR3 length equals 14 residues.